This TCR beta chain was observed in a study of response to subunit inactivated influenza vaccine (dated by TCRdb to the late 2010s). At the level of the whole study: Deep quantitative profiling of the T cell receptor repertoire was used in the study to follow responses to a trivalent subunit inactivated influenza vaccine.

Libraries came from RT-PCR. The run used an Illumina HiSeq 2500. TCRdb reworked the public reads: Q25 trimming with fastp, MiXCR clone assembly, productive beta chains retained. Each CDR3 protein gets just one entry, which takes the most common genes and DNA from the rows behind it. In this sample the table shows more than 700,000 distinct CDR3 sequences, 21% of which occur a single time. The ten largest clones add up to more than 8.5% of the sample. Trimming at the junction amounts to 1 base on V and 0 bases on J, and the germline ends lie 20 bases apart. The CDR3 measures 19 amino acids from cysteine to phenylalanine. The only DNA kept is the CDR3, 57 bases in frame from the first base. CDR1 and CDR2, looked up from the germline V gene, are SGHRS and YFSETQ. Points the paper makes about the study in general: The authors proposed that each seasonal influenza vaccination may bring in only a limited number of new T cells.

This clonotype was counted many times. Its antigen specificity is not known. Base quality data are lacking; no much larger clone is found one base away. The TCR sequence derives from a man in his fifties who received an inactivated influenza vaccine. Donor details come from another sample of the same person, matched by shared clones. The sequencing here drew on PBMCs from blood, taken roughly 5 days after vaccination. The chain is assembled from TRBV5-1 and TRBJ1-3; the D gene is perhaps TRBD1, from 5 matching bases. The DNA sequence is as follows: TGCGCCAGCAGCTTGAACTCCGATAGGGACTACCGCTCTGGAAACACCATATATTTT. Its product reads: CASSLNSDRDYRSGNTIYF.